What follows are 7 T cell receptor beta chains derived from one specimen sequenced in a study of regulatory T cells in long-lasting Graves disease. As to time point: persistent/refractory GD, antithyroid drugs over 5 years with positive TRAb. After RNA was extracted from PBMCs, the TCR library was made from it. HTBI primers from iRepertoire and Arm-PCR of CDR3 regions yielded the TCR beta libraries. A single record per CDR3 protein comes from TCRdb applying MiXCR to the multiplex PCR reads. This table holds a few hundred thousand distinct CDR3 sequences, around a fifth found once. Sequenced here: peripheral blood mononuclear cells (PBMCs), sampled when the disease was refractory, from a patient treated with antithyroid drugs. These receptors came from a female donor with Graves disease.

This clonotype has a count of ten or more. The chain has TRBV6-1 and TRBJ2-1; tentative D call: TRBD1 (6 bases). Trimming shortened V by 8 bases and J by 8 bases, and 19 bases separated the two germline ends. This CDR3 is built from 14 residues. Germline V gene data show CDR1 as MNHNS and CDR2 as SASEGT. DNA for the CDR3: TGTGCCAGCGAGGACAGCTTACGGTTCGATGAGCAGTTCTTC. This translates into CASEDSLRFDEQFF.

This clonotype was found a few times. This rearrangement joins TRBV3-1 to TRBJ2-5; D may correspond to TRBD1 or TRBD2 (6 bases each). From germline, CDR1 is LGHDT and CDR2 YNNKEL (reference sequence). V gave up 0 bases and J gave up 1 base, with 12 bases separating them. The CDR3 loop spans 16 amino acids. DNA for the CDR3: TGTGCCAGCAGCCAAGATATCGGGGGCCTCCAAGAGACCCAGTACTTC. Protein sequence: CASSQDIGGLQETQYF.

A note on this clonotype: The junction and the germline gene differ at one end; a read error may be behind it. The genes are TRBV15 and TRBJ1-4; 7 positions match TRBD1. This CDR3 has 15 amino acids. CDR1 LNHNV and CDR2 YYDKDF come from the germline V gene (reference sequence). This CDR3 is CATSRGGGGDEKLFF. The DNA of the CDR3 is TGCGCCACCAGCAGAGGAGGGGGCGGAGATGAAAAACTGTTTTTT. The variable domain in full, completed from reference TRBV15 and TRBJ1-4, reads DAMVIQNPRYQVTQFGKPVTLSCSQTLNHNVMYWYQQKSSQAPKLLFHYYDKDFNNEADTPDNFQSRRPNTSFCFLDIRSPGLGDTAMYLCATSRGGGGDEKLFFGSGTQLSVL.

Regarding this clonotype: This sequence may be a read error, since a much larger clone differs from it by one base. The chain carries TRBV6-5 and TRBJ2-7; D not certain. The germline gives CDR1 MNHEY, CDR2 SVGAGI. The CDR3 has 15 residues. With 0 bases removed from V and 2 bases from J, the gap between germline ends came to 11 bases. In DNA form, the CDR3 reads TGTGCCAGCAGTTACTCGATGCCCAGTCCCTACGAGCAGTACTTC. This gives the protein CASSYSMPSPYEQYF.

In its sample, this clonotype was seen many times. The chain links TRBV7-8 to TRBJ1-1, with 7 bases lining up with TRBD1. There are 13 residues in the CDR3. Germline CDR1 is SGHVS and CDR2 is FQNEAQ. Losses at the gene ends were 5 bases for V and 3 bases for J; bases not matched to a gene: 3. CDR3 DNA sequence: TGTGCCAGCAGCAACCAGGGGGACACTGAAGCTTTCTTT. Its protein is CASSNQGDTEAFF.

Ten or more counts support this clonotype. In DNA, the CDR3 is TGTGCCAGCAGAACCGACAGGGGGCTTTGGGGGACTGAAGCTTTCTTT. Translation gives CASRTDRGLWGTEAFF. V is TRBV6-2 or TRBV6-3 and J is TRBJ1-1; TRBD1 matches at 10 bases. J gave up 5 bases and V 6 bases, and 12 bases lay outside the gene matches. This CDR3 spans 16 amino acids. CDR1 MNHEY and CDR2 SVGEGT come from the germline V gene.

CDR3 amino acids: CASSLGRGWGGYGYTF. CDR3 coding DNA: TGTGCCAGCAGCTTAGGGCGCGGATGGGGCGGCTATGGCTACACCTTC. This sequence joins TRBV7-8 and TRBJ1-2; possibly TRBD1 for D (5 bases). V was shortened by 1 base and J by 4 bases, with 16 bases between the two germline ends. The CDR3 runs to 16 residues. Germline V lookup: CDR1 SGHVS, CDR2 FQNEAQ.